This TCR beta chain derives from a study of cytomegalovirus exposure and HLA in healthy donors. Germline CDR1 is MNHEY and CDR2 is SMNVEV (reference sequence). This CDR3 contains 14 residues. V lost 5 bases to trimming and J lost 4 bases; unmatched junction nucleotides: 5. For this clone: Its antigen is as yet unknown.

PCR employed 60 Vbeta and 13 Jbeta primers. Libraries were prepared by immunoSEQ multiplex PCR; TCRdb keeps only in-frame clonotypes and omits some of them. This sample's table reports about 130,000 clones. Overall study results and limits: The authors considered a cluster of highly shared sequence variants likely to be a sequencing artifact. When a later analysis was performed, an Asian-associated ancestry cluster reportedly had fewer N-insertions than the approximately 700-donor mean.

Input material: PBMCs. This chain links TRBV27 with TRBJ1-1; 9 bases are a match to TRBD1. The clonotype was recovered from a man aged 18 to 29 in good health and CMV-seronegative. As DNA, the CDR3 is TGTGCCAGCAGTGTAACAGGGGGCCGCACTGAAGCTTTCTTT. Translating gives CASSVTGGRTEAFF.